This is a list of T cell receptor beta chains from one sample in a study of cytomegalovirus exposure and HLA in healthy donors. The protocol was immunoSEQ multiplex PCR, while the TCRdb copy is restricted to in-frame clones and leaves out a portion. The sample yields about 110,000 clones, approximately 81% seen once. The sample taken for sequencing was PBMCs. These receptors originate from a woman aged 30 to 39 in good health and CMV-seronegative. Both conserved end residues are part of each CDR3. D genes are given only for firm matches. Part of the rows lack a size; the others show once, few, many or a class for expanded clones.

v_gene	abundance	j_gene	d_gene	CDR3aa	CDR3nt
TRBV12-5	-	TRBJ2-2	-	CASGLTTGSRELFF	TGTGCTAGTGGTTTAACCACAGGGTCCCGGGAGCTGTTTTTT
TRBV7-2	-	TRBJ2-2	TRBD1	CASSLRGPTNTGELFF	TGTGCCAGCAGCTTAAGGGGGCCAACGAACACCGGGGAGCTGTTTTTT
TRBV19	-	TRBJ2-7	-	CASSMLQGPSYEQYF	TGTGCCAGTAGTATGTTACAGGGCCCCTCCTACGAGCAGTACTTC
TRBV5-4	-	TRBJ1-2	TRBD1	CASNLVLGGHYGYTF	TGTGCCAGCAACTTGGTGTTAGGGGGCCACTATGGCTACACCTTC
TRBV29-1	once	TRBJ2-7	TRBD2	CSVDAGTSGLYEQYF	TGCAGCGTTGACGCCGGGACTAGCGGGTTATACGAGCAGTACTTC
TRBV2	-	TRBJ2-3	-	CASSNDWSRTQYF	TGTGCCAGCAGTAACGACTGGTCACGCACGCAGTATTTT
TRBV7-2	-	TRBJ2-5	-	CASSLGPPETQYF	TGTGCCAGCAGCTTAGGGCCCCCAGAGACCCAGTACTTC
TRBV29-1	-	TRBJ1-1	-	CSVGSGGGLAEAFF	TGCAGCGTTGGGTCGGGGGGCGGGTTGGCTGAAGCTTTCTTT
TRBV18	-	TRBJ1-5	-	CASSPSYNQPQHF	TGTGCCAGCTCACCTAGTTACAATCAGCCCCAGCATTTT
TRBV5-1	-	TRBJ1-2	TRBD1	CASSYGQGANGYTF	TGCGCCAGCAGCTATGGACAGGGGGCGAACGGCTACACCTTC
TRBV19	-	TRBJ2-7	-	CASSIDVTPSSYEQYF	TGTGCCAGTAGTATAGATGTGACTCCGAGCTCCTACGAGCAGTACTTC
TRBV2	-	TRBJ1-5	TRBD1	CASGGTVSLEPQHF	TGTGCCAGCGGAGGGACAGTATCATTGGAGCCCCAGCATTTT
TRBV2	-	TRBJ2-7	TRBD2	CASSEWVAGRNEQYF	TGTGCCAGCAGTGAATGGGTAGCGGGACGCAACGAGCAGTACTTC
TRBV7-2	-	TRBJ2-7	-	CASSPKVWAGDPYEQYF	TGTGCCAGCAGCCCCAAGGTTTGGGCAGGGGATCCCTACGAGCAGTACTTC
TRBV10-3	-	TRBJ2-3	-	CAISRTDSLTADTQYF	TGTGCCATCTCTCGCACCGACTCCCTAACGGCAGATACGCAGTATTTT
TRBV5-6	-	TRBJ1-3	-	CASSLQVGALSGNTIYF	TGTGCCAGCAGCTTGCAGGTTGGGGCGCTCTCTGGAAACACCATATATTTT
TRBV27	-	TRBJ1-6	-	CASSLNRVSPLHF	TGTGCCAGCAGTTTGAATAGAGTCTCACCCCTCCACTTT
TRBV9	-	TRBJ1-6	-	CALPDSPLHF	TGTGCCCTACCGGATTCACCCCTCCACTTT
TRBV4-3	-	TRBJ2-5	-	CASSQDSVQETQYF	TGCGCCAGCAGCCAAGATTCGGTTCAAGAGACCCAGTACTTC
TRBV5-1	-	TRBJ1-1	TRBD1	CASRRDRNTEAFF	TGCGCCAGCAGGCGGGACAGGAACACTGAAGCTTTCTTT
TRBV2	-	TRBJ2-7	-	CASSKLAEYF	TGTGCCAGCAGTAAATTGGCAGAGTACTTC
TRBV7-9	-	TRBJ2-2	-	CSSNGPGELFF	TGTTCCAGCAATGGGCCCGGGGAGCTGTTTTTT
TRBV19	-	TRBJ2-2	-	CASSIRQNTGELFF	TGTGCCAGTAGTATTAGACAGAACACCGGGGAGCTGTTTTTT
TRBV5-4	-	TRBJ1-1	TRBD1	CASSPGQGNTEAFF	TGTGCCAGCAGCCCAGGACAGGGGAACACTGAAGCTTTCTTT
TRBV15	-	TRBJ1-1	-	CATSRVRLMNTEAFF	TGTGCCACCAGCAGAGTGAGGCTGATGAACACTGAAGCTTTCTTT
TRBV7-9	-	TRBJ1-2	-	CASSQTGLDYGYTF	TGTGCCAGCAGTCAAACAGGGTTGGACTATGGCTACACCTTC
TRBV19	-	TRBJ2-6	TRBD1	CASSWGQGFGANVLTF	TGTGCCAGTAGTTGGGGACAGGGGTTTGGGGCCAACGTCCTGACTTTC
TRBV2	few	TRBJ2-5	-	CASRGLRRETQYF	TGTGCCAGCAGAGGACTCCGCCGAGAGACCCAGTACTTC
TRBV5-4	-	TRBJ2-1	TRBD2	CASSLAGLADYNEQFF	TGTGCCAGCAGCTTGGCCGGACTAGCGGACTACAATGAGCAGTTCTTC